The 18 T cell receptor beta chains below come from one sample, sequenced in a study of identical twins' blood T cells. MiXCR, run by TCRdb on the 5' RACE reads, gives a single entry per CDR3 protein. The sample includes 350,000 to 400,000 distinct CDR3 sequences, 28% of them seen just once. The sequenced sample consisted of PBMCs. The receptors were gathered from a woman between 18 and 55 years old in good health.

This chain links TRBV20-1 with TRBJ2-3; D is possibly TRBD2 (5 bases). The germline V gene encodes CDR1 DFQATT and CDR2 SNEGSKA (reference sequence). Trimming removed 6 bases from V and 2 bases from J, with 12 bases in between. The CDR3 is 13 residues long. In nucleotides, the CDR3 is TGCAGTGCCCCAGACCGGGACACAGATACGCAGTATTTT. Protein sequence: CSAPDRDTDTQYF.

This clonotype came up a few times. V gene TRBV10-3 combines with J gene TRBJ2-3; the D is unclear. CDR3 size: 11 residues. The germline V gene has CDR1 ENHRY and CDR2 SYGVKD. V was clipped by 4 bases and J by 7 bases, with 6 bases between them. The DNA of the CDR3 is TGTGCCATCAGTGGGACCAATACGCAGTATTTT. It is translated as CAISGTNTQYF.

This clonotype came up a few times. The chain has TRBV20-1 and TRBJ2-7; the match to TRBD1 covers 9 bases. Germline V gene lookup returns CDR1 DFQATT and CDR2 SNEGSKA (reference sequence). This CDR3 is 15 amino acids long. V trimming: 1 base; J trimming: 0 bases; junction bases outside the gene matches: 4. The chain's CDR3 is CSARGTGAPSYEQYF. The CDR3 nucleotides are TGCAGTGCTAGAGGGACAGGGGCCCCCTCCTACGAGCAGTACTTC.

There are a few counts of this clonotype. The chain carries TRBV14 and TRBJ2-1, with D perhaps matching TRBD2 (5 bases). Germline-derived CDR1 and CDR2 are SGHDN and FVKESK. V lost 0 bases and J lost 4, with 10 bases in between. The CDR3 length is 15 residues. The CDR3 sequence is CASSQEERGYNEQFF. In nucleotides, the CDR3 is TGTGCCAGCAGCCAAGAGGAGCGCGGGTACAATGAGCAGTTCTTC.

The chain couples TRBV11-2 to TRBJ1-4; 9 bases agree with TRBD1. The ends lost 3 bases at V and 8 bases at J; junction bases unmatched: 7. CDR1 SGHAT and CDR2 FQNNGV come from the germline V gene. The CDR3 consists of 15 residues. In DNA form, the CDR3 reads TGTGCCAGCAGCTTCTACAGGGGGCTAGGGGAAAAACTGTTTTTT. It encodes CASSFYRGLGEKLFF.

The chain joins TRBV5-6 to TRBJ2-1; 7 bases map to TRBD2. V was clipped by 1 base and J by 5 bases; unmatched bases: 6. The CDR3 contains 15 residues. Per the germline V gene, CDR1 is SGHDT and CDR2 is YYEEEE. This chain's CDR3 is CASSLRAGENNEQFF. The CDR3 bases are TGTGCCAGCAGCTTGAGGGCGGGGGAGAACAATGAGCAGTTCTTC.

There are many counts of this clonotype. This chain connects TRBV9 to TRBJ2-1; no firm D call. The CDR3 runs 11 residues. V dropped 4 bases and J dropped 5 bases, with 4 bases sitting between them. Germline V CDR1 and CDR2: SGDLS, YYNGEE. The CDR3 DNA sequence: TGTGCCAGCAGCCTACACAATGAGCAGTTCTTC. Protein sequence: CASSLHNEQFF.

This clonotype was seen repeatedly, ten times or more. V and J are TRBV3-1 and TRBJ1-4; D ambiguous. CDR3 length: 11 amino acids. V lost 3 bases to trimming and J lost 5 bases, with 1 base between them. CDR1 and CDR2 from the germline V gene are LGHDT and YNNKEL (reference sequence). This CDR3 is CASSHNEKLFF. The CDR3 DNA sequence: TGTGCCAGCAGCCACAATGAAAAACTGTTTTTT.

This chain connects TRBV10-3 to TRBJ1-5; D may be TRBD1 (6 bases). Germline CDR1 is ENHRY and CDR2 is SYGVKD. There are 13 residues in the CDR3. V shed 4 bases and J shed 3 bases, with 7 bases lying between them. The CDR3 DNA sequence: TGTGCCATCAGTGGGACAGACAATCAGCCCCAGCATTTT. It translates to CAISGTDNQPQHF.

Of note for this clonotype: Just one base apart from a much larger clone, this may be a read error. The rearrangement links TRBV27 to TRBJ1-1, with TRBD1 identical over 7 bases. Germline V CDR1 and CDR2: MNHEY, SMNVEV (reference sequence). The length of the CDR3 is 13 residues. V was clipped by 8 bases and J by 4 bases; unmatched bases: 7. The CDR3 coding sequence is TGTGCCAGCCAGGGGGAGAGATCCACTGAAGCTTTCTTT. Protein: CASQGERSTEAFF.

A few counts support this clonotype. This rearrangement joins TRBV12-3 or TRBV12-4 to TRBJ1-1; 7 nucleotides align to TRBD1. This CDR3 has 15 residues. With 4 bases clipped from V and 2 bases from J, the junction kept 7 bases outside the gene matches. The chain's CDR3 is CASSSQGTANTEAFF. DNA for the CDR3: TGTGCCAGCAGTTCTCAGGGGACAGCCAACACTGAAGCTTTCTTT.

Many counts were recorded for this clonotype. This rearrangement joins TRBV19 to TRBJ2-1; TRBD1 agrees at 8 bases. The CDR3 loop spans 14 amino acids. Per the germline V gene, CDR1 is LNHDA and CDR2 is SQIVND (reference sequence). The V gene end was trimmed by 6 bases and the J gene end by 7 bases; junction bases not matched to a gene: 8. DNA for the CDR3: TGTGCCAGTAGGGAAGGACAGGGCAAGAATGAGCAGTTCTTC. It translates to CASREGQGKNEQFF.

The chain is built from TRBV20-1 and TRBJ1-2; TRBD1 aligns across 7 bases. Germline V CDR1 and CDR2: DFQATT, SNEGSKA (reference sequence). This CDR3 spans 14 amino acids. V lost 7 bases and J lost 2; bases outside the gene matches: 10. CDR3 region: CSVPPGGANYGYTF. In DNA form, the CDR3 reads TGCAGTGTCCCCCCAGGGGGGGCCAACTATGGCTACACCTTC.

The V and J genes are TRBV5-1 and TRBJ1-5, with a weak D call TRBD1 (5 bases). CDR1 is SGHRS, CDR2 YFSETQ, per germline. The CDR3 runs 16 residues. Trimming shortened V by 0 bases and J by 0 bases, and 10 bases separated the two germline ends. The CDR3 bases are TGCGCCAGCAGCTTGGGAACGGGGGATAGCAATCAGCCCCAGCATTTT. Translation: CASSLGTGDSNQPQHF.

On this clonotype: No conserved phenylalanine or tryptophan ends this CDR3, so it is likely a read error. The CDR3 loop reads CASSLMGSQVYGYTL. The CDR3 bases are TGCGCCAGCAGCTTGATGGGCAGCCAGGTCTATGGCTACACCCTC. The V gene is TRBV5-1, the J gene TRBJ1-2; D remains ambiguous. V lost 1 base, J lost 4 bases, and 14 bases lay in between. CDR3 length: 15 residues. Germline CDR1 SGHRS, CDR2 YFSETQ.

This clonotype was picked up a small number of times. This chain connects TRBV29-1 to TRBJ1-2, with D possibly being TRBD1 (6 bases). V was clipped by 3 bases and J by 4 bases, with 15 bases between them. The germline V gene has CDR1 SQVTM and CDR2 ANQGSEA. The CDR3 totals 14 residues. The CDR3 is CSVDEGGWSYGYTF. The DNA for the CDR3 is TGCAGCGTTGACGAGGGGGGCTGGAGCTATGGCTACACCTTC.

The rearrangement uses TRBV20-1 and TRBJ2-1; a weak D match, TRBD2 (5 bases). The CDR3 has 14 residues. V lost 3 bases and J lost 3, with 12 bases in between. Germline-derived CDR1 and CDR2 are DFQATT and SNEGSKA (reference sequence). CDR3: CSASLPADYNEQFF. The CDR3 nucleotides are TGCAGTGCTAGTCTCCCAGCGGACTACAATGAGCAGTTCTTC.

This clonotype was seen a handful of times. This rearrangement joins TRBV29-1 to TRBJ2-5; D unclear. Germline lookup yields CDR1 SQVTM and CDR2 ANQGSEA. V was clipped by 3 bases and J by 2 bases, with 13 bases between them. The CDR3 totals 14 residues. CDR3 protein: CSVESAHIQETQYF. The CDR3 DNA follows: TGCAGCGTTGAGTCAGCCCACATACAAGAGACCCAGTACTTC.